The present TCR beta chain was sequenced within a study of T cell repertoires in cytomegalovirus infection. Study findings and constraints: Clonotypes of TCR beta that were HLA-C-restricted and CMV-specific dominated the ex vivo response.

TCRdb redid the calling of the reads with MiXCR, one entry per CDR3 protein. Among 100,000 or so distinct CDR3 sequences listed, 20% to 30% were seen once. At least ten counts were recorded for this clonotype. Its specificity is not known. The V end was cut by 2 bases, the J end by 0 bases, with 8 bases between. Germline CDR1 reads SQVTM; CDR2 reads ANQGSEA. This CDR3 comprises 14 residues. The clonotype comes from a human donor in good health (CMV status not recorded). Some clones in this sample may be carry-over from other donors' samples. This chain links TRBV29-1 with TRBJ1-3, with no clear D. Input material: CD8+ T cells from PBMCs. This CDR3 is CSVESGLSGNTIYF. The CDR3 nucleotides are TGCAGCGTTGAATCAGGCCTCTCTGGAAACACCATATATTTT.